This is a list of T cell receptor beta chains from one sample in a study of blood T cell repertoires in COVID-19. Repertoires were generated with immunoSEQ multiplex PCR, while TCRdb's copy carries only in-frame clones and drops some. The table shows under 350,000 clones, with roughly nine tenths occurring only once. Sequencing was carried out using PBMCs or T cells enriched from blood (not recorded which). Receptor source: a man in his sixties who had recovered from COVID-19. Both conserved end residues are part of each CDR3. A D gene is named only where the DNA matches it firmly. Clone size is stated in some rows and not others, as once, few, many or a class when expanded.

abundance,j_gene,d_gene,v_gene,CDR3nt,CDR3aa
NA,TRBJ1-4,TRBD1,TRBV10-3,TGTGCCATCAGCGAATCTCAGGGGGCTGGGGAAAAACTGTTTTTT,CAISESQGAGEKLFF
NA,TRBJ1-6,NA,TRBV7-3,TGTGCCAGCAGCCTACGGGCAGGGGCTAATTCACCCCTCCACTTT,CASSLRAGANSPLHF
NA,TRBJ1-5,TRBD1,TRBV18,TGTGCCAGCTCAGCGGGACAGGGGATAAATCAGCCCCAGCATTTT,CASSAGQGINQPQHF
NA,TRBJ1-6,NA,TRBV4-1,TGCGCCAGCAGCCAAGAAGTGGTACCGGGGGTTCATTCACCCCTCCACTTT,CASSQEVVPGVHSPLHF
NA,TRBJ1-1,NA,TRBV14,TGTGCCAGCAGCCAATTTGGGCCCCCGGGGGGTTGGACTGAAGCTTTCTTT,CASSQFGPPGGWTEAFF
NA,TRBJ1-3,TRBD1,TRBV2,TGTGCCAGCAGGGCTTGGACAGGGGGCGATTCGTTGCGAGGAAACACCATATATTTT,CASRAWTGGDSLRGNTIYF
NA,TRBJ1-1,NA,TRBV4-1,TGCGCCAGCAGCCACCGAACCGAGGGTGAAGCTTTCTTT,CASSHRTEGEAFF
NA,TRBJ1-5,TRBD1,TRBV27,TGTGCCAGCAGCCACGGGACAGGGGTGCAGCCCCAGCATTTT,CASSHGTGVQPQHF
once,TRBJ2-7,NA,TRBV19,TGTGCCACCAAAACACGGACAGCTTCCTACGAGCAGTACTTC,CATKTRTASYEQYF
NA,TRBJ1-5,NA,TRBV23-1,TGCGCCAGCAGTCAATCGAGGCAGCCCCAGCATTTT,CASSQSRQPQHF
once,TRBJ1-2,NA,TRBV5-1,TGCGCCAGCAGCGAACAAACAGGCCCCTATGGCTACACCTTC,CASSEQTGPYGYTF
NA,TRBJ2-7,NA,TRBV15,TGTGCCACCAGCAGAGATACGCGGGACTACGAGCAGTACTTC,CATSRDTRDYEQYF
NA,TRBJ2-1,NA,TRBV3-1/TRBV3-2,TGTGCCACCGACGGGGGGCGGGGCACCTACAATGAGCAGTTCTTC,CATDGGRGTYNEQFF
NA,TRBJ2-3,TRBD2,TRBV4-2,TGTGCCAGCAGCCAAGATGGACTAGGGCTTTCAGATACGCAGTATTTT,CASSQDGLGLSDTQYF
NA,TRBJ2-6,TRBD2,TRBV3-1/TRBV3-2,TGTGCCAGCAGCCGCCGACTAGCGGGGGGCCAGCCCGGGGCCAACGTCCTGACTTTC,CASSRRLAGGQPGANVLTF
NA,TRBJ2-1,TRBD2,TRBV5-1,TGCGCCAGCAGCTCCCACCCACTAGCGGGGGGAGCCAATGAGCAGTTCTTC,CASSSHPLAGGANEQFF
NA,TRBJ2-7,TRBD1,TRBV5-1,TGCGCCAGCAAATTTACAGGGGGCCGCTCCTACGAGCAGTACTTC,CASKFTGGRSYEQYF
NA,TRBJ2-1,NA,TRBV5-4,TGTGCCAGCAGCCCCGCAGGTTCGGGGGTGGCGTCACGAAGGGAGTTCTTC,CASSPAGSGVASRREFF
NA,TRBJ2-5,NA,TRBV5-1,TGCGCCAGCAGCCAAGGCGGGGCTCGCCAAGAGACCCAGTACTTC,CASSQGGARQETQYF
NA,TRBJ2-6,NA,TRBV5-4,TGTGCCAGCAGCGGCAGGGGTAGCTCTGGGGCCAACGTCCTGACTTTC,CASSGRGSSGANVLTF
NA,TRBJ1-1,TRBD1,TRBV12-5,TGTGCTAGTGGTTTGGGACAGGGCGGCCCCAACACTGAAGCTTTCTTT,CASGLGQGGPNTEAFF
NA,TRBJ2-7,NA,TRBV5-4,TGTGCCAGCAGTACATCCTTTTCCGAGCAGTACTTC,CASSTSFSEQYF
NA,TRBJ2-1,TRBD2,TRBV5-1,TGCGCCAGCAGCTTAAGCGGGGGCCTCAATGAGCAGTTCTTC,CASSLSGGLNEQFF
NA,TRBJ2-1,NA,TRBV21-1,TGTGCCAGCAGCAAATTACCAAAAAGGAGAACCTACAATGAGCAGTTCTTC,CASSKLPKRRTYNEQFF
NA,TRBJ2-1,TRBD2,TRBV2,TGTGCCAGCAGTGTAGAAAGCGGGGGATACAATGAGCAGTTCTTC,CASSVESGGYNEQFF
NA,TRBJ1-1,NA,TRBV5-1,TGCGCCAGCAGCTTGGCTTTTATGAACACTGAAGCTTTCTTT,CASSLAFMNTEAFF
NA,TRBJ2-7,TRBD1,TRBV5-1,TGCGCCAGCAGCTTGGGCCGGACAGGGTTATTCGAGCAGTACTTC,CASSLGRTGLFEQYF
NA,TRBJ1-3,NA,TRBV19,TGTGCCAGTAGTTTCACTACCGGGTCCACTGGAAACACCATATATTTT,CASSFTTGSTGNTIYF